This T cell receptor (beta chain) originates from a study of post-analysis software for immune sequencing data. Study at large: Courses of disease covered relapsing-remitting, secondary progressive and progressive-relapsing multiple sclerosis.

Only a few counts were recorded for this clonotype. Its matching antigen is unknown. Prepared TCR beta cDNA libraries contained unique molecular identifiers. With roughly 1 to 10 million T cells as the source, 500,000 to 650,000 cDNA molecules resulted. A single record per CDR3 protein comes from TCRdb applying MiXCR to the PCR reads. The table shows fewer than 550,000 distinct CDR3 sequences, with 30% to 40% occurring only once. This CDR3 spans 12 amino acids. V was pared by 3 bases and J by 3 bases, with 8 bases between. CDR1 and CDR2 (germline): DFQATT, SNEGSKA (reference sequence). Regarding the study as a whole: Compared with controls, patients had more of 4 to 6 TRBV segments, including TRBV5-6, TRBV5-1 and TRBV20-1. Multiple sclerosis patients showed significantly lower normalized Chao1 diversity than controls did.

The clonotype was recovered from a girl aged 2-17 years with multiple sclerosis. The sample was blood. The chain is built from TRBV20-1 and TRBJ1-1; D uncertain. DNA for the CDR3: TGCAGTGCTAGTCCCCGGGACACTGAAGCTTTCTTT. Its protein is CSASPRDTEAFF.